This T cell receptor (beta chain) stems from a study of post-analysis software for immune sequencing data. Overall study findings and caveats: TRBV segments more frequent in patients than in controls numbered about 5 and included TRBV5-6, TRBV5-1 and TRBV20-1.

Each TCR beta cDNA library carried unique molecular identifiers. TCRdb re-called the PCR reads through MiXCR, storing one row per CDR3 protein. The table shows 400,000 to 500,000 distinct CDR3 sequences, with roughly 38% occurring only once. V was trimmed by 2 bases and J by 3 bases, leaving 20 bases between them. The CDR3 spans 17 residues. For this clonotype: No antigen is known for it.

The sample was blood. The chain employs TRBV12-3 or TRBV12-4 and TRBJ2-7; the D gene could be TRBD1 or TRBD2 (5 bases each). The sequence came from a girl aged 2-10 years with multiple sclerosis. CDR3 bases: TGTGCCAGCAGTTTATGGGTCGGGGCAGGGAAAATCTACGAGCAGTACTTC. It yields the protein CASSLWVGAGKIYEQYF.